This TCR beta chain appears in the sequencing data of a study of T cells in Graves' hyperthyroidism and ophthalmopathy (dated by TCRdb to the late 2010s). Regarding the research as a whole: Peripheral blood was collected at initial diagnosis, before any treatment. To identify distinguishing TCR V-J signatures, a discovery cohort of roughly 100 patients was used, comprising some 43 with Graves' ophthalmopathy and some 60 with stable Graves' hyperthyroidism. Whether ophthalmopathy could be predicted prospectively was tested in an independent validation cohort made up of fewer than 20 hyperthyroidism patients plus 17 patients who later progressed to ophthalmopathy. The 100 discovery patients were randomly split 7:3 into training and test sets. In addition, the study compared T-cell repertoires in thyroid tissue and in blood from a handful of Graves' hyperthyroidism patients. Once sampling was done, hyperthyroidism patients were given methimazole at a starting dose of 30 mg daily, whereas ophthalmopathy patients were given high-dose intravenous methylprednisolone. TCR Vbeta CDR3 sequencing of roughly 140 peripheral blood samples (over 40 ophthalmopathy, 75 hyperthyroidism and approximately 17 progressor patients) is reported in the paper. The research as a whole found: Sample size was not statistically predetermined, and blinding of investigators to group allocation was not performed. In validation, progression to ophthalmopathy was predicted by the model with around 71% sensitivity and 72.22% specificity, a median of about 6 months before onset. Ophthalmopathy was separated from stable hyperthyroidism by a 13 V-J signature model, with about 86% sensitivity and around 81% specificity obtained in cross-validation and 80%/75% obtained in testing. Most expanded thyroid clonotypes (frequency above 0.001) were also detected in blood, a finding suggesting that blood repertoires may reflect thyroid immune responses.

Ophthalmopathy patients had moderately to severely active disease, Clinical Activity Score of at least 3, NOSPECS grade of at least 4, and duration under 3 months. The study excluded patients with uncontrolled infections, other autoimmune diseases, pregnancy or lactation. Diagnoses were based on clinical symptoms, serum thyroxine and TRAb, thyroid ultrasound and orbital computed tomography. PBMCs were isolated from 7.5 to 10 ml of fresh peripheral blood by Ficoll-Paque density gradient centrifugation. Trizol reagent was used to extract total RNA, and RNA quality was then checked on an Agilent 2100 Bioanalyzer. This clonotype was seen a handful of times. Its antigen remains unidentified. No much larger clone is present one base from it, and per-base qualities are unavailable. The TCR beta CDR3 regions were amplified from the RNA transcripts. For the first round of RT-PCR on the TCR CDR3, the HTBI primer set was used together with the Qiagen OneStep RT-PCR kit. The libraries were constructed in a second round of multiplex PCR and then size-selected and purified. Paired-end sequencing of the libraries was performed with 100 bp reads on an Illumina HiSeq2000. In the original analysis: SOAPnuke was used to process the raw data, throwing out any read that contained adapters or uncalled bases, had a mean Phred below 15, or lacked an exact constant-primer or identifier match. COPE v1.2.5 was used to merge the high-quality paired reads, and each unique nucleotide sequence was defined as a clonotype. MiTCR v1.1 was used to align the clonotypes against IMGT TRBV, TRBD and TRBJ reference segments. The analysis included only V-J combinations with a frequency above 0.0001, which together covered 99% to 99.2% of the repertoires. A TCS score was defined as the ratio between F50 (clonal expansion) and ExV (chaos), using BLOSUM62-based TCRdist between CDR3 peptides within each V-J. Welch's t-statistics and random forest reduced some 510 V-J features to 13, which were used in a naive Bayes classifier (R e1071). TCRdb reprocessing: public reads trimmed at Q25 with fastp, clones called with MiXCR, in-frame beta chains kept. Each entry is one CDR3 protein sequence, shown with its most common DNA and genes. In this record, the V and J calls reflect TCRdb's handling and not the investigators' own analysis. The sample records hundreds of thousands of distinct CDR3 sequences, around 24% of which are singletons. In total, the top ten clones hold over 9% of the sample.

At the junction V is shortened by 3 bases and J by 0 bases, with 11 bases in between. Spanning cysteine to phenylalanine, the CDR3 consists of 15 amino acids. CDR3 DNA is the only sequence kept; it has 45 bases, read in frame from the first base. From a lookup of the germline V gene (reference sequence), CDR1 and CDR2 are LNHDA and SQIVND. Specimen: blood. Rearrangement joined TRBV19 to TRBJ1-2; the D gene remains uncertain. This receptor was identified in a woman aged 30 to 39 with Graves' ophthalmopathy. The sequenced DNA: TGTGCCAGTAGTATGGATGTGGCGCCTAACTATGGCTACACCTTC. Its protein product is CASSMDVAPNYGYTF. With the rest looked up from the reference TRBV19 and TRBJ1-2 genes rather than sequenced, the full variable domain is DGGITQSPKYLFRKEGQNVTLSCEQNLNHDAMYWYRQDPGQGLRLIYYSQIVNDFQKGDIAEGYSVSREKKESFPLTVTSAQKNPTAFYLCASSMDVAPNYGYTFGSGTRLTVV.